The 29 T cell receptor beta chains given below trace back to one sample, sequenced in a study of CD8 T cells in ankylosing spondylitis. TCRdb used MiXCR to reprocess the 5' RACE reads, holding one entry per CDR3 protein. The repertoire holds about 110,000 distinct CDR3 sequences, with nearly 25% as singletons. Specimen: synovial fluid, either unsorted or a sorted T cell fraction (not recorded which). The receptors come from a male donor with ankylosing spondylitis.

This clonotype came up a few times. J is TRBJ1-2 and V is TRBV24-1, with 7 bases lining up with TRBD1. Germline trimming cut 3 bases from V and 4 bases from J; bases unmatched to any gene: 7. The CDR3 length is 15 residues. Germline V gives CDR1 KGHDR, CDR2 SFDVKD. CDR3 sequence (DNA): TGTGCCACCAGTGATCCCCGGGACAGTTCCTATGGCTACACCTTC. Amino acid sequence: CATSDPRDSSYGYTF.

This clonotype was observed many times. The chain joins TRBV24-1 to TRBJ2-1; D might be TRBD1 or TRBD2, each matching 5 bases. The CDR3 has 18 amino acids. Germline-derived CDR1 and CDR2 are KGHDR and SFDVKD. V lost 3 bases and J lost 1, with 18 bases in between. The CDR3 sequence is CATSDPTAPTGSYNEQFF. In DNA form, the CDR3 reads TGTGCCACCAGTGATCCGACAGCTCCTACGGGGTCCTACAATGAGCAGTTCTTC.

This clonotype showed up many times. This chain links TRBV6-5 with TRBJ2-6; D is unclear. Trimming stripped 5 bases from V and 0 bases from J, with 8 bases between. Germline V gene data show CDR1 as MNHEY and CDR2 as SVGAGI. CDR3 size: 15 residues. Here the CDR3 DNA reads TGTGCCAGCAGTATACAGAGCTCTGGGGCCAACGTCCTGACTTTC. Protein: CASSIQSSGANVLTF.

In its sample, this clonotype was seen a few times. The gene calls are TRBV4-1 and TRBJ1-1; tentative D call: TRBD1 (6 bases). Trimming took 3 bases from V and 2 from J, leaving 16 bases between them. The CDR3 runs to 16 residues. Germline loops: CDR1 MGHRA, CDR2 YSYEKL. CDR3 in amino acids: CASSHQDRTSNTEAFF. DNA of the CDR3: TGCGCCAGCAGCCATCAGGACAGAACATCAAACACTGAAGCTTTCTTT.

The chain is built from TRBV30 and TRBJ2-3, with TRBD2 as a possible D gene (6 bases). V was trimmed by 3 bases and J by 14 bases, leaving 18 bases between them. Looked up from germline, CDR1 is GTSNPN and CDR2 is SVGIG (reference sequence). The CDR3 is 12 amino acids. CDR3 sequence: CAWSPQGGIWYF. As DNA, the CDR3 is TGTGCCTGGAGCCCCCAGGGCGGGATATGGTATTTT.

Only a few counts were recorded for this clonotype. The rearrangement joins TRBV16 to TRBJ1-1; perhaps TRBD1 as D (5 bases). The CDR3 has 14 residues. Germline V gene data show CDR1 as KGHSY and CDR2 as FQNENV. Trimming removed 4 bases from V and 1 base from J, with 10 bases in between. In nucleotides, the CDR3 is TGTGCCAGCAGCCTTCAAAGGGGGAACACTGAAGCTTTCTTT. Encoded protein: CASSLQRGNTEAFF.

The CDR3 bases are TGTGCCAGCAGCTTAGACAGGCTGAACACTGAAGCTTTCTTT. Translated, it gives CASSLDRLNTEAFF. This rearrangement joins TRBV7-2 to TRBJ1-1, with D perhaps matching TRBD1 (5 bases). The germline CDR1 and CDR2 sequences are SGHTA and FQGNSA. V shed 1 base and J shed 0 bases, with 6 bases lying between them. CDR3 size: 14 residues.

The chain uses TRBV11-2 and TRBJ2-2, with 7 bases lining up with TRBD1. Losses at the gene ends were 4 bases for V and 1 base for J; bases not matched to a gene: 0. Germline assignment: CDR1 SGHAT and CDR2 FQNNGV. The CDR3 spans 14 residues. CDR3 loop: CASSWDRNTGELFF. CDR3 in DNA: TGTGCCAGCAGCTGGGACAGGAACACCGGGGAGCTGTTTTTT.

There are a few counts of this clonotype. CDR3 nucleotide sequence: TGCAGTGCTAGAGACGGATCACCCACAGATACGCAGTATTTT. It specifies CSARDGSPTDTQYF. V is TRBV20-1 and J is TRBJ2-3; D call uncertain. The CDR3 loop spans 14 amino acids. V gave up 0 bases and J gave up 2 bases, with 9 bases separating them. Germline V CDR1 and CDR2: DFQATT, SNEGSKA (reference sequence).

The chain couples TRBV3-1 to TRBJ1-6; tentatively, D is TRBD1 (6 bases). Germline V gene lookup returns CDR1 LGHDT and CDR2 YNNKEL (reference sequence). The length of the CDR3 is 13 residues. V was trimmed by 4 bases and J by 9 bases, leaving 10 bases between them. CDR3 amino acids: CASSLQGGSPLHF. CDR3 DNA: TGTGCCAGCAGCCTACAGGGCGGTTCACCCCTCCACTTT.

The chain recombines TRBV19 with TRBJ2-1, with 7 bases identical to TRBD2. The CDR3 extends over 12 amino acids. With V trimmed by 6 bases and J by 9 bases, 5 bases remained unmatched. Germline V CDR1 and CDR2: LNHDA, SQIVND (reference sequence). The CDR3: CASSWTSAEQFF. CDR3 coding DNA: TGTGCCAGTAGCTGGACTAGTGCTGAGCAGTTCTTC.

This clonotype was observed a few times. The chain combines TRBV15 with TRBJ2-3, with D possibly TRBD2 on 5 matching bases. Deletions cut 1 base from V and 7 bases from J, with 15 bases between. CDR3 length: 15 residues. Germline CDR1 is LNHNV and CDR2 is YYDKDF (reference sequence). The CDR3 DNA reads TGTGCCACCAGCAGAGGTCGGGGTCCCCCTCATACGCAGTATTTT. As protein: CATSRGRGPPHTQYF.

This clonotype was counted at least ten times. This chain uses TRBV6-2 or TRBV6-3 with TRBJ1-5; D not certain. The germline CDR1 and CDR2 sequences are MNHEY and SVGEGT. The CDR3 covers 15 residues. Trimming cost V 6 bases and J 2 bases, with 14 bases left between them. The CDR3 loop reads CASSSPTDGNQPQHF. Here the CDR3 DNA reads TGTGCCAGCAGCAGCCCCACGGACGGCAATCAGCCCCAGCATTTT.

This chain links TRBV6-1 with TRBJ1-2; no reliable D call. This CDR3 contains 15 residues. V was pared by 5 bases and J by 7 bases, with 20 bases between. CDR1 and CDR2 (germline): MNHNS, SASEGT. The CDR3 coding sequence is TGTGCCAGCAGTACCCGTGAATCACGTACCCCTGGCTACACCTTC. Amino acid sequence: CASSTRESRTPGYTF.

The chain uses TRBV20-1 and TRBJ1-2, with 7 bases identical to TRBD1. V shed 0 bases and J 3 bases; nucleotides not matched to a gene: 7. Germline V lookup: CDR1 DFQATT, CDR2 SNEGSKA (reference sequence). The CDR3 extends over 15 amino acids. The DNA of the CDR3 is TGCAGTGCTAGAGATGCGCTCCAGGGGGACTATGGCTACACCTTC. Encoded protein: CSARDALQGDYGYTF.

The gene calls are TRBV18 and TRBJ1-5; D call uncertain. Between the trimmed V and J ends, which lost 3 bases and 7 bases, there was a span of 10 bases. Germline V gene data show CDR1 as KGHSH and CDR2 as LQKENI. The CDR3 runs to 13 residues. The CDR3 loop is CASSPIPDQPQHF. The CDR3 nucleotides read TGTGCCAGCTCACCGATTCCGGACCAGCCCCAGCATTTT.

This clonotype was seen repeatedly, ten times or more. The chain uses TRBV28 and TRBJ1-6; D unclear. Trimming took 6 bases from V and 13 from J, leaving 19 bases between them. This CDR3 has 14 residues. Germline values: CDR1 MDHEN, CDR2 SYDVKM. This CDR3 reads CASRRGGGVSPLHF. Here the CDR3 DNA reads TGTGCCAGCAGGCGTGGCGGCGGGGTTTCGCCCCTCCACTTT.

This clonotype was seen a few times. The rearrangement links TRBV5-4 to TRBJ2-1; TRBD2 matches 7 bases. V lost 3 bases, J lost 0 bases, and 3 bases stayed unmatched. The CDR3 runs 15 residues. Germline assignment: CDR1 SGHNT and CDR2 YYREEE (reference sequence). The CDR3, as DNA: TGTGCCAGCAGCTGGGGGGGGAGCTCCTACAATGAGCAGTTCTTC. Amino acid sequence: CASSWGGSSYNEQFF.

V and J are TRBV3-1 and TRBJ2-1, with 11 positions matching TRBD2. Trimming at V came to 6 bases and at J to 5 bases, leaving 6 bases not matched to a gene. The CDR3 length is 15 residues. In germline, CDR1 is LGHDT, CDR2 YNNKEL (reference sequence). The CDR3 loop is CASRPGLAVDNEQFF. For the CDR3, the DNA is TGTGCCAGCAGGCCGGGACTAGCGGTCGACAATGAGCAGTTCTTC.

V and J are TRBV11-2 and TRBJ1-2, with a weak D call TRBD1 (6 bases). CDR3 length: 14 amino acids. Germline CDR1 and CDR2: SGHAT and FQNNGV. V lost 5 bases and J 2 bases, leaving 12 bases between the germline ends. CDR3 amino acids: CASSPTTGNYGYTF. The CDR3 DNA sequence: TGTGCCAGCAGCCCGACGACAGGCAACTATGGCTACACCTTC.

This clonotype appeared a single time. The rearrangement links TRBV28 to TRBJ1-2, with 8 bases lining up with TRBD1. The CDR3 contains 14 residues. V gave up 3 bases and J gave up 8 bases; unmatched junction bases: 8. Germline V lookup: CDR1 MDHEN, CDR2 SYDVKM. The CDR3 DNA reads TGTGCCAGCAGTTTGTCAGGGGGCAGGTACGGCTACACCTTC. Its protein product is CASSLSGGRYGYTF.

There are a few counts of this clonotype. A much larger clone is a single base away; this may be a read error. This chain uses TRBV12-3 or TRBV12-4 with TRBJ2-3; D gene uncertain. V was clipped by 5 bases and J by 5 bases, with 8 bases between them. CDR3 length: 12 residues. CDR3 region: CASSPALDTQYF. The CDR3 nucleotides read TGTGCCAGCAGTCCCGCGTTAGATACGCAGTATTTT.

The V and J genes are TRBV7-9 and TRBJ2-3, with TRBD2 matching 11 bases. Germline V CDR1 and CDR2: SEHNR, FQNEAQ (reference sequence). The CDR3 is 16 amino acids. J gave up 2 bases and V 4 bases, and 5 bases lay outside the gene matches. The CDR3 DNA sequence: TGTGCCAGCAGCTCAACTAGCGGGAGTTTCACAGATACGCAGTATTTT. As protein: CASSSTSGSFTDTQYF.

This clonotype was counted a few times. The chain recombines TRBV20-1 with TRBJ2-3; D gene unclear. The CDR3 contains 16 residues. V was pared by 0 bases and J by 3 bases, with 16 bases between. Germline CDR1 DFQATT, CDR2 SNEGSKA (reference sequence). CDR3 loop: CSAREGRPERTDTQYF. The CDR3 DNA follows: TGCAGTGCTAGAGAAGGACGCCCCGAGAGAACAGATACGCAGTATTTT.

The sample holds a few counts of this clonotype. The chain has TRBV27 and TRBJ2-1, with 9 bases that match TRBD1. CDR1 is MNHEY and CDR2 is SMNVEV in the germline V gene (reference sequence). The CDR3 is made up of 16 amino acids. J was trimmed by 4 bases and V by 8 bases; bases with no gene match: 12. The CDR3 spells CASVLRGQGRYNEQFF. The CDR3 DNA reads as TGTGCCAGCGTCCTACGGGGACAGGGAAGGTACAATGAGCAGTTCTTC.

The V and J genes are TRBV7-9 and TRBJ2-1; tentative D call: TRBD2 (5 bases). The CDR3 loop spans 14 amino acids. Trimming cost V 5 bases and J 9 bases, with 17 bases left between them. Germline CDR1 is SEHNR and CDR2 is FQNEAQ (reference sequence). The CDR3 DNA reads TGTGCCAGCAGCCCCGGGCTAGATGAGGGTGAGCAGTTCTTC. This encodes CASSPGLDEGEQFF.

J is TRBJ1-2 and V is TRBV20-1, with a weak D call TRBD1 (6 bases). There are 13 residues in the CDR3. CDR1 DFQATT and CDR2 SNEGSKA come from the germline V gene (reference sequence). The germline V and J ends were trimmed by 3 bases and 2 bases, with 10 bases remaining between them. CDR3 loop: CSASSDSNYGYTF. CDR3 in DNA: TGCAGTGCTAGTTCGGACAGCAACTATGGCTACACCTTC.

A few counts support this clonotype. The chain is built from TRBV5-1 and TRBJ2-1; perhaps D is TRBD1 or TRBD2 (5 bases each). The V gene's germline CDR1 is SGHRS and CDR2 YFSETQ. Trimming left V 5 bases short and J 7 bases short, with 10 bases between. This CDR3 region has 12 residues. The chain's CDR3 is CASRWDVNEQFF. The DNA of the CDR3 is TGCGCCAGCAGATGGGACGTAAATGAGCAGTTCTTC.

The chain is built from TRBV11-2 and TRBJ2-7; the D gene is possibly TRBD1 (5 bases). V gave up 5 bases and J gave up 3 bases, with 17 bases separating them. The CDR3 sequence is 15 residues long. The germline V gene encodes CDR1 SGHAT and CDR2 FQNNGV. CDR3 sequence: CASSPNPVQVYEQYF. Here the CDR3 DNA reads TGTGCCAGCAGCCCGAACCCTGTACAGGTCTACGAGCAGTACTTC.